The 20 T cell receptor beta chains reported below all come from one sample, sequenced in a study of identical twins. TCRdb processed the 5' RACE reads anew with MiXCR; each CDR3 protein has one entry. The sample contains around 250,000 distinct CDR3 sequences, 9.5% to 15% of which appear only once. This sample was shared with a second study, whose subject was yellow fever vaccine responses in identical twins.

The sample consisted of memory (CD45RO+) T cells sorted from blood. Receptors were obtained from a young woman in good health.

The sample holds a few counts of this clonotype. The chain employs TRBV20-1 and TRBJ2-5; TRBD2 matches 8 bases. CDR3 length: 14 residues. Trimming cost V 3 bases and J 2 bases; bases outside gene matches: 5. From germline, CDR1 is DFQATT and CDR2 SNEGSKA (reference sequence). CDR3 sequence (DNA): TGCAGTGCTAGGGCGGGGGGACGACAAGAGACCCAGTACTTC. This translates into CSARAGGRQETQYF.

This clonotype was counted ten times or more. The CDR3 here is CASSPGQGETQYF. CDR3 nucleotide sequence: TGCGCCAGCAGCCCGGGACAGGGGGAGACCCAGTACTTC. V usage is TRBV5-1 and J usage is TRBJ2-5; 10 nucleotides agree with TRBD1. Per the germline V gene, CDR1 is SGHRS and CDR2 is YFSETQ. This CDR3 region has 13 residues. The V segment lost 4 bases and the J segment 5 bases; nucleotides outside the gene matches: 2.

A word on this clonotype: A junction end diverges from the germline sequence, so it may reflect a read error. This chain uses TRBV12-3 or TRBV12-4 with TRBJ2-7; possibly TRBD1 for D (6 bases). CDR3 length: 12 amino acids. The CDR3 is CACSNRDFEQYF. CDR3 in DNA: TGTGCCTGCAGTAACAGGGATTTCGAGCAGTACTTC.

The chain couples TRBV20-1 to TRBJ2-1; TRBD2 matches 14 bases. The CDR3 contains 14 residues. The germline V gene has CDR1 DFQATT and CDR2 SNEGSKA (reference sequence). V lost 5 bases to trimming and J lost 10 bases; unmatched junction nucleotides: 7. The CDR3 nucleotides are TGCAGTGCTGCGACTAGCGGGAGGGCAAGGGAGCAGTTCTTC. Its translation: CSAATSGRAREQFF.

The V gene is TRBV14, the J gene TRBJ2-1; possible D gene TRBD1, 6 bases. Trimming removed 3 bases from V and 5 bases from J, with 11 bases in between. CDR3 length: 14 residues. CDR1 SGHDN and CDR2 FVKESK come from the germline V gene. CDR3 in amino acids: CASSHLTGHNEQFF. In DNA, the CDR3 is TGTGCCAGCAGCCACTTGACAGGACACAATGAGCAGTTCTTC.

There are a few counts of this clonotype. This rearrangement joins TRBV6-5 to TRBJ2-1; D perhaps matches TRBD1 (5 bases). Trimming took 3 bases from V and 12 from J, leaving 18 bases between them. The CDR3 extends over 14 amino acids. Germline V CDR1 and CDR2: MNHEY, SVGAGI. CDR3 loop: CASSYLQGTGRQFF. The CDR3 nucleotides are TGTGCCAGCAGTTATCTCCAGGGAACTGGACGGCAGTTCTTC.

In this sample, this clonotype turned up many times. CDR3 sequence (DNA): TGTGCCAGCAGCCAGAGGAGCTCCTACGAGCAGTACTTC. It encodes CASSQRSSYEQYF. The chain combines TRBV3-1 with TRBJ2-7, with D unclear. V gave up 3 bases and J gave up 0 bases, with 6 bases separating them. Germline CDR1 LGHDT, CDR2 YNNKEL (reference sequence). The CDR3 covers 13 residues.

The chain employs TRBV6-2 or TRBV6-3 and TRBJ2-1; 13 nucleotides match TRBD2. V dropped 2 bases and J dropped 9; count of bases not matched to a gene: 4. The germline gives CDR1 MNHEY, CDR2 SVGEGT. The CDR3 sequence is 15 residues long. The CDR3 DNA follows: TGTGCCAGCAGTTACCCTGGACTAGCGGGAGTTGAGCAGTTCTTC. It translates to CASSYPGLAGVEQFF.

The V and J genes are TRBV7-2 and TRBJ2-5, with 8 positions matching TRBD1. The CDR3 is 15 residues long. Germline V gene lookup returns CDR1 SGHTA and CDR2 FQGNSA. V dropped 4 bases and J dropped 3; count of bases not matched to a gene: 7. CDR3 nucleotides: TGTGCCAGCAGCTCAGGGGGCGACCCGAAAGAGACCCAGTACTTC. Translated, it gives CASSSGGDPKETQYF.

This chain connects TRBV20-1 to TRBJ2-1; 8 bases agree with TRBD1. J gave up 7 bases and V 6 bases, and 8 bases lay outside the gene matches. The CDR3 is 13 amino acids. From germline, CDR1 is DFQATT and CDR2 SNEGSKA (reference sequence). In nucleotides, the CDR3 is TGCAGTGCATTCTTGGACAGGGTGAATGAGCAGTTCTTC. Protein product: CSAFLDRVNEQFF.

In its sample, this clonotype was seen many times. The chain employs TRBV20-1 and TRBJ1-6; D uncertain. The CDR3 is made up of 14 amino acids. The germline V gene has CDR1 DFQATT and CDR2 SNEGSKA (reference sequence). V lost 5 bases to trimming and J lost 10 bases, with 18 bases between them. CDR3 loop: CSARPQAGGSPLHF. DNA for the CDR3: TGCAGTGCTCGCCCCCAGGCAGGAGGATCACCCCTCCACTTT.

The V and J genes are TRBV5-4 and TRBJ2-3; 9 bases line up with TRBD2. The CDR3 covers 16 residues. CDR1 SGHNT and CDR2 YYREEE come from the germline V gene (reference sequence). V gave up 4 bases and J gave up 2 bases; unmatched junction bases: 8. The CDR3 is CASSRKAGGNTDTQYF. The CDR3 DNA reads TGTGCCAGCAGCCGGAAAGCGGGGGGAAACACAGATACGCAGTATTTT.

This clonotype was seen a few times. The rearrangement links TRBV5-1 to TRBJ1-1; tentative D call: TRBD1 (6 bases). CDR3 length: 15 residues. From germline, CDR1 is SGHRS and CDR2 YFSETQ. V was clipped by 2 bases and J by 2 bases, with 13 bases between them. CDR3 sequence reads: CASSFAHRANTEAFF. The CDR3 DNA reads TGCGCCAGCAGCTTCGCTCACAGGGCAAACACTGAAGCTTTCTTT.

This chain joins TRBV7-6 and TRBJ2-7; weak D call: TRBD2 (7 bases). Germline V lookup: CDR1 SGHVS, CDR2 FNYEAQ. V was trimmed by 6 bases and J by 2 bases, leaving 14 bases between them. This CDR3 has 14 residues. CDR3 sequence reads: CASSFGGTTYEQYF. CDR3 DNA: TGTGCCAGCAGTTTCGGGGGGACAACCTACGAGCAGTACTTC.

The genes are TRBV20-1 and TRBJ2-1, with TRBD2 matching over 8 bases. V lost 5 bases and J lost 5; bases outside the gene matches: 5. Looked up from germline, CDR1 is DFQATT and CDR2 is SNEGSKA (reference sequence). CDR3 size: 13 residues. CDR3 nucleotides: TGCAGTGCTCCGAATAGCGGGAACAATGAGCAGTTCTTC. Translation: CSAPNSGNNEQFF.

The chain has TRBV14 and TRBJ1-6, with 7 bases identical to TRBD1. J lost 6 bases, V lost 0 bases, and 2 bases had no gene match. This CDR3 contains 15 residues. From germline, CDR1 is SGHDN and CDR2 FVKESK. CDR3 coding DNA: TGTGCCAGCAGCCAAGACAGGGGGGGTAATTCACCCCTCCACTTT. This sequence encodes CASSQDRGGNSPLHF.

The chain couples TRBV7-6 to TRBJ2-3; 7 positions match TRBD1. The V gene's germline CDR1 is SGHVS and CDR2 FNYEAQ. The CDR3 spans 12 residues. Unmatched junction bases numbered 3, after V lost 4 bases and J lost 8 bases. CDR3 in DNA: TGTGCCAGCAGCTCGGGACAGAGTACGCAGTATTTT. Translated: CASSSGQSTQYF.

V gene TRBV2 combines with J gene TRBJ2-7; 9 bases agree with TRBD1. CDR3 length: 13 residues. Trimming took 7 bases from V and 4 from J; bases not matched to a gene: 5. Germline V gene data show CDR1 as SNHLY and CDR2 as FYNNEI. CDR3 DNA sequence: TGTGCCAGCACCGGGACAGGGTCATACGAGCAGTACTTC. Its protein product is CASTGTGSYEQYF.

This clonotype was detected only a few times. The V call is TRBV7-2, the J call TRBJ2-1, with TRBD2 identical over 8 bases. Germline V gene lookup returns CDR1 SGHTA and CDR2 FQGNSA. CDR3 length: 17 amino acids. Trimming at V came to 5 bases and at J to 5 bases, leaving 14 bases not matched to a gene. For the CDR3, the DNA is TGTGCCAGCAGCCCACGCTGGACGGGAGGGCCTGACAATGAGCAGTTCTTC. This sequence encodes CASSPRWTGGPDNEQFF.

V is TRBV2 and J is TRBJ2-7, with 10 bases aligning to TRBD1. V was clipped by 7 bases and J by 3 bases; unmatched bases: 6. Germline values: CDR1 SNHLY, CDR2 FYNNEI. The CDR3 consists of 14 residues. The CDR3 loop reads CASNPGTGDYEQYF. CDR3 DNA sequence: TGTGCCAGCAATCCCGGGACAGGGGACTACGAGCAGTACTTC.